The 8 T cell receptor beta chains below all came from one sample that was sequenced in a study of T cell repertoires in cytomegalovirus infection. These receptors' antigens are unknown. TCRdb itself ran the reads through MiXCR, one entry per CDR3 protein. The table lists 250,000 to 400,000 distinct CDR3 sequences, 25% of them singletons. Sample: cultured PBMCs, taken from culture after CMV antigen stimulation. These receptors all stem from a human donor in good health (CMV status not recorded). Some clones in this sample may be carry-over from other donors' samples.

In its sample, this clonotype was seen a few times. V gene TRBV18 combines with J gene TRBJ2-2; 8 nucleotides line up with TRBD1. The CDR3 consists of 16 residues. Germline assignment: CDR1 KGHSH and CDR2 LQKENI. The J segment lost 2 bases and the V segment lost 5 bases, leaving 7 bases of the junction unmatched. Here the CDR3 reads CASSSTGQGNTGELFF. DNA of the CDR3: TGTGCCAGCTCATCTACAGGACAGGGAAACACCGGGGAGCTGTTTTTT.

The gene calls are TRBV12-3 or TRBV12-4 and TRBJ1-2, with D hard to call. Trimming took 6 bases from V and 6 from J, leaving 14 bases between them. CDR3 length equals 13 residues. As DNA, the CDR3 is TGTGCCAGCAGCTCTCGAGACGTTAATGGCTACACCTTC. It specifies CASSSRDVNGYTF.

The sample holds a few counts of this clonotype. This chain connects TRBV12-3 or TRBV12-4 to TRBJ1-2; 9 nucleotides agree with TRBD1. V lost 5 bases and J lost 8; bases outside the gene matches: 6. This CDR3 contains 13 residues. The CDR3 reads CASSPTGGWGYTF. In DNA, the CDR3 is TGTGCCAGCAGTCCTACAGGGGGCTGGGGCTACACCTTC.

This clonotype has only one observation. The V gene is TRBV5-1, the J gene TRBJ2-3; maybe TRBD1 (5 bases). V lost 0 bases to trimming and J lost 2 bases, with 7 bases between them. CDR1 is SGHRS and CDR2 is YFSETQ in the germline V gene. This CDR3 is built from 14 residues. The DNA for the CDR3 is TGCGCCAGCAGCTTGGAAGGGGCCACAGATACGCAGTATTTT. Its translation: CASSLEGATDTQYF.

This clonotype was detected only a few times. The chain employs TRBV29-1 and TRBJ1-2, with TRBD1 matching 9 bases. J lost 6 bases, V lost 2 bases, and 10 bases had no gene match. In germline, CDR1 is SQVTM, CDR2 ANQGSEA. There are 15 residues in the CDR3. The CDR3 DNA reads TGCAGCGTTGAAAGGCGACAGGGGGATAGGAATGGCTACACCTTC. This encodes CSVERRQGDRNGYTF.

The chain is built from TRBV11-2 and TRBJ2-3; TRBD1 matches at 8 bases. The CDR3 runs 15 residues. Trimming removed 2 bases from V and 0 bases from J; junction bases left unmatched: 1. CDR1 is SGHAT and CDR2 is FQNNGV in the germline V gene. Here the CDR3 DNA reads TGTGCCAGCAGCTTAAGACAGGGGAGCACAGATACGCAGTATTTT. Translation: CASSLRQGSTDTQYF. Based on the CDR3 plus reference TRBV11-2 and TRBJ2-3, the full variable domain is EAGVAQSPRYKIIEKRQSVAFWCNPISGHATLYWYQQILGQGPKLLIQFQNNGVVDDSQLPKDRFSAERLKGVDSTLKIQPAKLEDSAVYLCASSLRQGSTDTQYFGPGTRLTVL.

The V and J genes are TRBV19 and TRBJ2-3, with 9 bases fitting TRBD2. Germline V CDR1 and CDR2: LNHDA, SQIVND (reference sequence). The J segment lost 0 bases and the V segment lost 5 bases, leaving 15 bases of the junction unmatched. CDR3 length: 19 amino acids. The CDR3: CASSRWGASGVASTDTQYF. The CDR3 DNA reads TGTGCCAGTAGTCGGTGGGGGGCTAGCGGGGTTGCTAGCACAGATACGCAGTATTTT. Drawing the rest from reference TRBV19 and TRBJ2-3, the complete variable domain is DGGITQSPKYLFRKEGQNVTLSCEQNLNHDAMYWYRQDPGQGLRLIYYSQIVNDFQKGDIAEGYSVSREKKESFPLTVTSAQKNPTAFYLCASSRWGASGVASTDTQYFGPGTRLTVL.

This chain joins TRBV5-1 and TRBJ2-1; 10 bases fit TRBD2. The V segment lost 1 base and the J segment 1 base; nucleotides outside the gene matches: 8. CDR3 size: 18 residues. Germline values: CDR1 SGHRS, CDR2 YFSETQ. CDR3 sequence (DNA): TGCGCCAGCAGCTTGCCTAGCGGGAGTTATATGTCCTACAATGAGCAGTTCTTC. The encoded protein is CASSLPSGSYMSYNEQFF.